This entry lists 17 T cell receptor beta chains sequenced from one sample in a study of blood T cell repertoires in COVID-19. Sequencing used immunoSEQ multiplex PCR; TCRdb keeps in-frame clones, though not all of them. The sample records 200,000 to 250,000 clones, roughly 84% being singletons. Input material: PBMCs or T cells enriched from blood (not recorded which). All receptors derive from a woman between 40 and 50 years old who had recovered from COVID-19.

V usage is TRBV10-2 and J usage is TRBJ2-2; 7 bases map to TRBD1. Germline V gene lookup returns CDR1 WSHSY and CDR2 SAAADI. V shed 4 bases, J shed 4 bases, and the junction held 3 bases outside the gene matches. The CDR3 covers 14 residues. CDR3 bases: TGCGCCAGCAGTGGGACAGGCGCCACCGGGGAGCTGTTTTTT. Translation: CASSGTGATGELFF.

The CDR3 sequence: CASSLDRAEAFF. CDR3 DNA sequence: TGTGCCAGCAGTTTAGACAGGGCTGAAGCTTTCTTT. The chain couples TRBV12-3 or TRBV12-4 to TRBJ1-1; D is possibly TRBD1 (6 bases). The CDR3 spans 12 residues. V was trimmed by 1 base and J by 6 bases, leaving 6 bases between them.

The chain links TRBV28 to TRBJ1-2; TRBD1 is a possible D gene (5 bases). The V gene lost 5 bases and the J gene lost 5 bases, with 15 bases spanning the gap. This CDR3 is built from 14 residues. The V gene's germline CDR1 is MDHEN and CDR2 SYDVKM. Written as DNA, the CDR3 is TGTGCCAGCAGTCGCGATCAGGGAGGTTATGGCTACACCTTC. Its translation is CASSRDQGGYGYTF.

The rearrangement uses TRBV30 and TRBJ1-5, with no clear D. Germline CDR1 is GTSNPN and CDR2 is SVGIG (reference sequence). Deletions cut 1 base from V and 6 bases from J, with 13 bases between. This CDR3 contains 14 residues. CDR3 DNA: TGTGCCTGGAGTGCGCTGACAATCGGTCAGCCCCAGCATTTT. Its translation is CAWSALTIGQPQHF.

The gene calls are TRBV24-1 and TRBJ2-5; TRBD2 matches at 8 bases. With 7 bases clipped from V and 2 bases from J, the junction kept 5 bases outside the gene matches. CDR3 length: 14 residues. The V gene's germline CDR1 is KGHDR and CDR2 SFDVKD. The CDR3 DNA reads TGTGCCACCAGCAGAGCGGGGGTTCAAGAGACCCAGTACTTC. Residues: CATSRAGVQETQYF.

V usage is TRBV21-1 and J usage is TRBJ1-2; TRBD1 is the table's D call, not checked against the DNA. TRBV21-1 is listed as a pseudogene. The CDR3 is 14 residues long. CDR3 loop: CASSDDRANYGYTF. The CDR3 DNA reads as TGTGCCAGCAGCGACGACAGGGCTAACTATGGCTACACCTTC.

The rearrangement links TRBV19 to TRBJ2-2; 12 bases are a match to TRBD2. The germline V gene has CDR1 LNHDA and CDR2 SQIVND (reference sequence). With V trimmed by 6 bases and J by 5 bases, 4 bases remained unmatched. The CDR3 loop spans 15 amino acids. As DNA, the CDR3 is TGTGCCAGTAGGACTAGCGGGAGAAAAACCGGGGAGCTGTTTTTT. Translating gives CASRTSGRKTGELFF.

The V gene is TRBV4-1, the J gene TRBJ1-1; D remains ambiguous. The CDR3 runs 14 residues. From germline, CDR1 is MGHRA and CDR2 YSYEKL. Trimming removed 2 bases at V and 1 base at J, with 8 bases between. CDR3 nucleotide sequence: TGCGCCAGCAGCCAACTCACAAGGAACACTGAAGCTTTCTTT. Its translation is CASSQLTRNTEAFF.

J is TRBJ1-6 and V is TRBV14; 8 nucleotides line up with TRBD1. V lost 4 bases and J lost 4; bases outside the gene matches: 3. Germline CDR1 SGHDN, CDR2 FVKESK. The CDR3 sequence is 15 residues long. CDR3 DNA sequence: TGTGCCAGCAGCCCTCGACAGGGGTATAATTCACCCCTCCACTTT. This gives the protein CASSPRQGYNSPLHF.

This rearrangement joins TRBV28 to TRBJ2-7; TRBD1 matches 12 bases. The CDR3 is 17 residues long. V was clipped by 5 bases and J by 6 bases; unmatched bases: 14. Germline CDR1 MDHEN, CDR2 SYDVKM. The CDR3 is CASSRPGTGGRPVEQYV. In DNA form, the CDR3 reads TGTGCCAGCAGTCGTCCCGGGACAGGGGGCCGCCCTGTCGAGCAGTACGTC.

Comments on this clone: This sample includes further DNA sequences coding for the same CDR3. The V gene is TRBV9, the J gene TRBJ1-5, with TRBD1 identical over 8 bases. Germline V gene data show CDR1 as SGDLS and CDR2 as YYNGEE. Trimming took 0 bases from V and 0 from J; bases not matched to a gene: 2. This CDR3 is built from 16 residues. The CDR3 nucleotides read TGTGCCAGCAGCGTAGGCACAGGGGGTAGCAATCAGCCCCAGCATTTT. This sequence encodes CASSVGTGGSNQPQHF. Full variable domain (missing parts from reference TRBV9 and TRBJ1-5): DSGVTQTPKHLITATGQRVTLRCSPRSGDLSVYWYQQSLDQGLQFLIQYYNGEERAKGNILERFSAQQFPDLHSELNLSSLELGDSALYFCASSVGTGGSNQPQHFGDGTRLSIL.

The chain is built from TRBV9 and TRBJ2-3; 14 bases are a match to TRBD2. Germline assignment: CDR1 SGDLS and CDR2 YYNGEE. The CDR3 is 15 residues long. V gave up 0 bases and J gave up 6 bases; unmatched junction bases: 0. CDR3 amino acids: CASSVGLAGGDTQYF. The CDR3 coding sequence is TGTGCCAGCAGCGTAGGACTAGCGGGAGGGGATACGCAGTATTTT.

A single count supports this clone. CDR3: CASGRTALYEQYF. Written as DNA, the CDR3 is TGTGCCAGCGGAAGGACAGCACTCTACGAGCAGTACTTC. The chain is built from TRBV28 and TRBJ2-7, with D possibly TRBD1 on 6 matching bases. The germline V gene has CDR1 MDHEN and CDR2 SYDVKM. The V end was cut by 8 bases, the J end by 3 bases, with 14 bases between. This CDR3 has 13 amino acids.

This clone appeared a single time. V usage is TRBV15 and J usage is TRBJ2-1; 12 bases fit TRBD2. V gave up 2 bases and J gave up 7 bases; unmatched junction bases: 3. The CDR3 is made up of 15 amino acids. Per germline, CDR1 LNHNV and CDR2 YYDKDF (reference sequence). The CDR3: CATSRRLAGVNEQFF. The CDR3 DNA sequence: TGTGCCACCAGCAGAAGACTAGCGGGAGTAAATGAGCAGTTCTTC.

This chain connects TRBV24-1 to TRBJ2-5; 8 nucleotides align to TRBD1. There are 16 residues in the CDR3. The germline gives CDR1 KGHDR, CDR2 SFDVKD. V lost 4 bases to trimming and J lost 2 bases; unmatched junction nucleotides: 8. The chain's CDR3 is CATSEGTGTGQETQYF. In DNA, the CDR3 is TGTGCCACCAGTGAGGGCACCGGGACAGGACAAGAGACCCAGTACTTC.

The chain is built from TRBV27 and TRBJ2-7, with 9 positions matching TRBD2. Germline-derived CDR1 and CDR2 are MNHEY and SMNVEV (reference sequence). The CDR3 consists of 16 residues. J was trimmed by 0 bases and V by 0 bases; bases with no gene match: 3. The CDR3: CASSLSPSGVSYEQYF. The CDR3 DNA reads TGTGCCAGCAGTTTATCGCCTAGCGGGGTCTCCTACGAGCAGTACTTC.

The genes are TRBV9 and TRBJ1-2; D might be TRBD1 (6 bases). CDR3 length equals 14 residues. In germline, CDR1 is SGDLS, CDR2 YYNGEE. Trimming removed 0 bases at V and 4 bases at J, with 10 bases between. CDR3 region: CASSVVVRGYGYTF. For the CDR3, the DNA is TGTGCCAGCAGCGTAGTTGTCAGGGGCTATGGCTACACCTTC.